The text below deals with one T cell receptor beta chain. These data belong to a study of blood T cell repertoires in COVID-19. Looking at the study overall: From T cells, B-cell-depleted T cells, or PBMCs came the material, which was cDNA or gDNA.

Researchers sorted participants into cohorts using their self-reported clinical history. Per the original methods: Estimated nucleated cell counts came from reference gene primer amplification. Sequencing was performed with immunoSEQ multiplex PCR; in TCRdb, only in-frame clones are kept and a portion is missing. That table is the source of V, J and clone size, and D and trimming were worked out from the DNA. The sample has some 170,000 clones, more than 75% seen once; the top ten hold 1% to 1.5%. The V segment lost 8 bases and the J segment 10 bases; nucleotides outside the gene matches: 6. This CDR3 region has 12 residues. Per the germline V gene, CDR1 is MNHEY and CDR2 is SVGAGI.

This receptor was obtained from a human donor with acute COVID-19. The donor label of this sample is uncertain. The rearrangement joins TRBV6-5 to TRBJ2-1; 9 bases fit TRBD2. The source material was PBMCs or T cells enriched from blood (not recorded which). The CDR3 protein is CASALAGREQFF. The CDR3, as DNA: TGTGCCAGCGCGCTAGCGGGGAGGGAGCAGTTCTTC.